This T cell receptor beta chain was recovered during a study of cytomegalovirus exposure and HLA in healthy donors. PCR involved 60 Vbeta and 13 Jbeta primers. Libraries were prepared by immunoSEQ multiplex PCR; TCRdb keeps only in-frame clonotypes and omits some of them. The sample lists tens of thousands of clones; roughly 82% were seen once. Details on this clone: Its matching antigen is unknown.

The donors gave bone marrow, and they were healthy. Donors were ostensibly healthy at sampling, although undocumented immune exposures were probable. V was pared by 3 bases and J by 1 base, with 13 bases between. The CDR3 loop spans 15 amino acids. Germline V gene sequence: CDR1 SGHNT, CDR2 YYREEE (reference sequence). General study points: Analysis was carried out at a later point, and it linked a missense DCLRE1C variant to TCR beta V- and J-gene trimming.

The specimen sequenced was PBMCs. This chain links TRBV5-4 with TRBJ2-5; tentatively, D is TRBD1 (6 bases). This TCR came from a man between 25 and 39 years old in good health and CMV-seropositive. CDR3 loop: CASSSATGSQETQYF. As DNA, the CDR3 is TGTGCCAGCAGCTCTGCTACAGGGTCCCAAGAGACCCAGTACTTC. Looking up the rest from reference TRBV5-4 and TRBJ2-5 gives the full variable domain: ETGVTQSPTHLIKTRGQQVTLRCSSQSGHNTVSWYQQALGQGPQFIFQYYREEENGRGNFPPRFSGLQFPNYSSELNVNALELDDSALYLCASSSATGSQETQYFGPGTRLLVL.